Shown below are 9 T cell receptor beta chains from a single sample sequenced in a study of CD8 T cells in ankylosing spondylitis. In TCRdb, the 5' RACE reads were re-called with MiXCR into one record per CDR3 protein. The table records about 69,000 distinct CDR3 sequences, approximately 5.3% of them present only once. What was sequenced was blood, either unsorted or a sorted T cell fraction (not recorded which). These receptors were collected from a male donor with ankylosing spondylitis or in good health (not recorded which).

At least ten counts were recorded for this clonotype. The rearrangement links TRBV9 to TRBJ1-2, with 7 bases aligning to TRBD1. The CDR3 sequence is 14 residues long. With V trimmed by 3 bases and J by 6 bases, 8 bases remained unmatched. Per the germline V gene, CDR1 is SGDLS and CDR2 is YYNGEE. The CDR3 DNA follows: TGTGCCAGCAGCGCTTCGACAGGGTGGGATGGCTACACCTTC. It specifies CASSASTGWDGYTF. The variable domain in full, with the rest retrieved from reference TRBV9 and TRBJ1-2, is DSGVTQTPKHLITATGQRVTLRCSPRSGDLSVYWYQQSLDQGLQFLIQYYNGEERAKGNILERFSAQQFPDLHSELNLSSLELGDSALYFCASSASTGWDGYTFGSGTRLTVV.

The chain couples TRBV20-1 to TRBJ2-3, with TRBD2 identical over 8 bases. CDR3 size: 17 residues. Germline assignment: CDR1 DFQATT and CDR2 SNEGSKA (reference sequence). The V and J ends lost 6 bases and 4 bases, in that order; junction bases with no gene match: 18. The CDR3 loop reads CSAEPPPPGGRADTQYF. CDR3 nucleotides: TGCAGTGCCGAACCCCCTCCCCCGGGGGGGAGGGCAGATACGCAGTATTTT.

This clonotype was seen at least ten times. This chain joins TRBV10-3 and TRBJ2-7; a possible D gene is TRBD2 (5 bases). Between the trimmed V and J ends, which lost 4 bases and 7 bases, there was a span of 8 bases. CDR1 and CDR2 (germline): ENHRY, SYGVKD. CDR3 size: 11 residues. CDR3: CAISAGLEQYF. CDR3 coding DNA: TGTGCCATCAGTGCAGGACTTGAGCAGTACTTC.

The sample holds many counts of this clonotype. The CDR3, as DNA: TGCAGTGCTGGACTTAGCACAGATACGCAGTATTTT. The encoded protein is CSAGLSTDTQYF. The chain combines TRBV20-1 with TRBJ2-3, with TRBD2 as a possible D gene (5 bases). V lost 5 bases, J lost 0 bases, and 6 bases lay in between. The germline V gene has CDR1 DFQATT and CDR2 SNEGSKA (reference sequence). The CDR3 is 12 amino acids.

At least ten counts were recorded for this clonotype. The J gene is TRBJ1-6, the V gene TRBV7-8; D gene ambiguous. CDR1 and CDR2 from the germline V gene are SGHVS and FQNEAQ. Trimming removed 5 bases from V and 8 bases from J, with 13 bases in between. This CDR3 is 14 amino acids long. The CDR3 DNA reads TGTGCCAGCAGCACAACAGTGGGCTATTCACCCCTCCACTTT. Translation gives CASSTTVGYSPLHF.

This clonotype was detected many times. V and J are TRBV5-1 and TRBJ1-2, with 7 bases matching TRBD1. The germline CDR1 and CDR2 sequences are SGHRS and YFSETQ. Trimming took 4 bases from V and 6 from J; bases not matched to a gene: 12. The CDR3 runs 15 residues. The CDR3 here is CASSPSTGTGHGYTF. CDR3 sequence (DNA): TGCGCCAGCAGCCCTTCGACAGGGACGGGCCATGGCTACACCTTC.

Ten or more counts support this clonotype. The chain couples TRBV28 to TRBJ1-1; D is undetermined. Germline V gives CDR1 MDHEN, CDR2 SYDVKM. Between the trimmed V and J ends, which lost 8 bases and 1 base, there was a span of 17 bases. The CDR3 is 15 amino acids. The CDR3, as DNA: TGTGCCAGCCTAAGAGCCGAAAAAGGGAACACTGAAGCTTTCTTT. This encodes CASLRAEKGNTEAFF. Together with reference TRBV28 and TRBJ1-1, the CDR3 gives the full variable domain: DVKVTQSSRYLVKRTGEKVFLECVQDMDHENMFWYRQDPGLGLRLIYFSYDVKMKEKGDIPEGYSVSREKKERFSLILESASTNQTSMYLCASLRAEKGNTEAFFGQGTRLTVV.

Many counts were recorded for this clonotype. The chain recombines TRBV5-1 with TRBJ2-7, with D maybe TRBD1 (6 bases). Trimming cost V 5 bases and J 0 bases, with 12 bases left between them. The CDR3 is 14 residues long. Germline V lookup: CDR1 SGHRS, CDR2 YFSETQ. The DNA of the CDR3 is TGCGCCAGCAGGGCCCGGACAGACTCCTACGAGCAGTACTTC. Its translation: CASRARTDSYEQYF.

This clonotype has ten or more counts. The V and J genes are TRBV10-3 and TRBJ2-1; TRBD2 aligns across 10 bases. The CDR3 length is 14 residues. Germline V gene data show CDR1 as ENHRY and CDR2 as SYGVKD. V lost 5 bases and J lost 8; bases outside the gene matches: 6. This CDR3 is CAISRQRGGDEQFF. DNA of the CDR3: TGTGCCATCAGTAGGCAGCGGGGGGGAGATGAGCAGTTCTTC.